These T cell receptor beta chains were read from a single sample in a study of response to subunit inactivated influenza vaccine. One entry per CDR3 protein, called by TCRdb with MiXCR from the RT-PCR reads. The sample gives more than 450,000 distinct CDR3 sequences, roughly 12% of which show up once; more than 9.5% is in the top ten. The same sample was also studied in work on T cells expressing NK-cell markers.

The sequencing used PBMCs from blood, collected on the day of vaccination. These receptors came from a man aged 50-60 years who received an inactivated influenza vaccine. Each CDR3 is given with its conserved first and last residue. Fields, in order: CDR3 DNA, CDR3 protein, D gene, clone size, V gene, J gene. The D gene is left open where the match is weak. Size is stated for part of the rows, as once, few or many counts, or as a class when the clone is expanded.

CDR3nt: TGCAGCCTAGATAACTCCTACAATGAGCAGTTCTTC
CDR3aa: CSLDNSYNEQFF
d_gene: .
abundance: many
v_gene: TRBV29-1
j_gene: TRBJ2-1

CDR3nt: TGTGCCAGCCGAACTAGCGGGGGAACCGAGCAGTTCTTC
CDR3aa: CASRTSGGTEQFF
d_gene: TRBD2
abundance: .
v_gene: TRBV12-3/TRBV12-4
j_gene: TRBJ2-1

CDR3nt: TGTGCCAGCAGCTTGACAGGCCTAGGCCAAGGGGAAAAACTGTTTTTT
CDR3aa: CASSLTGLGQGEKLFF
d_gene: .
abundance: many
v_gene: TRBV7-9
j_gene: TRBJ1-4

CDR3nt: TGTGCCAGCAGTTCCGCGGGAGCGGTCTACGAGCAGTACTTC
CDR3aa: CASSSAGAVYEQYF
d_gene: TRBD2
abundance: few
v_gene: TRBV12-3/TRBV12-4
j_gene: TRBJ2-7

CDR3nt: TGTGCCAGCAGTTTAGAGACAGGGGGCAATCAGCCCCAGCATTTT
CDR3aa: CASSLETGGNQPQHF
d_gene: TRBD1
abundance: .
v_gene: TRBV12-3/TRBV12-4
j_gene: TRBJ1-5

CDR3nt: TGTGCCAGCAGCCAAGATTCCCCTAGCGGGAGCGCGGAGACCCAGTACTTC
CDR3aa: CASSQDSPSGSAETQYF
d_gene: TRBD2
abundance: .
v_gene: TRBV7-6
j_gene: TRBJ2-5

CDR3nt: TGTGCCAGCAGTTTCCTCCTTCACACCGGGGAGCTGTTTTTT
CDR3aa: CASSFLLHTGELFF
d_gene: .
abundance: .
v_gene: TRBV12-3/TRBV12-4
j_gene: TRBJ2-2

CDR3nt: TGTGCCAGCAGCCTGACAGGGACCTTTGAGACCCAGTACTTC
CDR3aa: CASSLTGTFETQYF
d_gene: TRBD1
abundance: .
v_gene: TRBV7-9
j_gene: TRBJ2-5

CDR3nt: TGTGCCAGTCAGTCCGGCACAGATACGCAGTATTTT
CDR3aa: CASQSGTDTQYF
d_gene: .
abundance: few
v_gene: TRBV28
j_gene: TRBJ2-3

CDR3nt: TGCAGCGTCGGACAGGGGGCGTTCGGCACTGAAGCTTTCTTT
CDR3aa: CSVGQGAFGTEAFF
d_gene: TRBD1
abundance: few
v_gene: TRBV29-1
j_gene: TRBJ1-1

CDR3nt: TGTGCCAGCAGCCCCACCGGGGCCTCCTACGAGCAGTACTTC
CDR3aa: CASSPTGASYEQYF
d_gene: .
abundance: few
v_gene: TRBV7-6
j_gene: TRBJ2-7

CDR3nt: TGTGCCAGCAGTTTACAGTCCGCGGGAGAAGAGACCCAGTACTTC
CDR3aa: CASSLQSAGEETQYF
d_gene: TRBD2
abundance: few
v_gene: TRBV12-3/TRBV12-4
j_gene: TRBJ2-5

CDR3nt: TGTGCCAGCAGTCCTCCACGGGACAGGGAGGTCGAGCAGTACTTC
CDR3aa: CASSPPRDREVEQYF
d_gene: TRBD1
abundance: once
v_gene: TRBV6-1
j_gene: TRBJ2-7

CDR3nt: TGCAGCGTAGTGAAGGGAATCAGCACAGATACGCAGTATTTT
CDR3aa: CSVVKGISTDTQYF
d_gene: .
abundance: few
v_gene: TRBV29-1
j_gene: TRBJ2-3

CDR3nt: TGCGCCAGCAGCCCGGGGACTAGCATTAAGTATGAGCAGTTCTTC
CDR3aa: CASSPGTSIKYEQFF
d_gene: TRBD2
abundance: .
v_gene: TRBV5-1
j_gene: TRBJ2-1

CDR3nt: TGTGCCAGCAGTTTCCGAGAACAAGAGACCCAGTACTTC
CDR3aa: CASSFREQETQYF
d_gene: .
abundance: many
v_gene: TRBV28
j_gene: TRBJ2-5

CDR3nt: TGTGCCTGGAGCGCAGGGGGCTCCTACGAGCAGTACTTC
CDR3aa: CAWSAGGSYEQYF
d_gene: TRBD1
abundance: few
v_gene: TRBV30
j_gene: TRBJ2-7

CDR3nt: TGTGCCAGCAGTTCGACAGGGACTAACTATGGCTACACCTTC
CDR3aa: CASSSTGTNYGYTF
d_gene: TRBD1
abundance: few
v_gene: TRBV12-3/TRBV12-4
j_gene: TRBJ1-2

CDR3nt: TGCAGTGCTAGAGATAGCAATCAGCCCCAGCATTTT
CDR3aa: CSARDSNQPQHF
d_gene: .
abundance: many
v_gene: TRBV20-1
j_gene: TRBJ1-5

CDR3nt: TGTGCCAGCAGTATTATAGCGGGAGTGGCTAACAATGAGCAGTTCTTC
CDR3aa: CASSIIAGVANNEQFF
d_gene: TRBD2
abundance: few
v_gene: TRBV27
j_gene: TRBJ2-1

CDR3nt: TGTGCCAGCAGCCCGGGACAGGGGGCCGAGCAGTACTTC
CDR3aa: CASSPGQGAEQYF
d_gene: TRBD1
abundance: .
v_gene: TRBV14
j_gene: TRBJ2-7

CDR3nt: TGTGCCAGCAGCCCCCGTACAGGGCTCGGAAGTGAAAAACTGTTTTTT
CDR3aa: CASSPRTGLGSEKLFF
d_gene: .
abundance: .
v_gene: TRBV7-8
j_gene: TRBJ1-4

CDR3nt: TGCGCCAGCAGCCCCCTTCGGGGACAGGGGACCCAAGAGACCCAGTACTTC
CDR3aa: CASSPLRGQGTQETQYF
d_gene: TRBD1
abundance: .
v_gene: TRBV5-1
j_gene: TRBJ2-5

CDR3nt: TGTGCCAGCAGCGTAGATCCGGGACCCACAGATACGCAGTATTTT
CDR3aa: CASSVDPGPTDTQYF
d_gene: .
abundance: .
v_gene: TRBV9
j_gene: TRBJ2-3

CDR3nt: TGTGCCAGCAGAATAACAGGGGGTGAGCAGTTCTTC
CDR3aa: CASRITGGEQFF
d_gene: TRBD1
abundance: many
v_gene: TRBV6-5
j_gene: TRBJ2-1

CDR3nt: TGTGCCTCGAAGGGACTAGCGGTCGGTGATGAGCAGTTCTTC
CDR3aa: CASKGLAVGDEQFF
d_gene: TRBD2
abundance: .
v_gene: TRBV30
j_gene: TRBJ2-1

CDR3nt: TGTGCCAGCAGTCCCCGGGACAGGGATGCTCAGCCCCAGCATTTT
CDR3aa: CASSPRDRDAQPQHF
d_gene: TRBD1
abundance: few
v_gene: TRBV12-3/TRBV12-4
j_gene: TRBJ1-5

CDR3nt: TGTGCCAGCAGTTTAGTTGTGCGGGTCAGTAACTATGGCTACACCTTC
CDR3aa: CASSLVVRVSNYGYTF
d_gene: .
abundance: few
v_gene: TRBV12-3/TRBV12-4
j_gene: TRBJ1-2

CDR3nt: TGTGCCAGCAGCTTAGGGACTAGCGGGAGTTTCACCGGGGAGCTGTTTTTT
CDR3aa: CASSLGTSGSFTGELFF
d_gene: TRBD2
abundance: many
v_gene: TRBV7-2
j_gene: TRBJ2-2

CDR3nt: TGTGCCAGCAGCCCAACGATAGATACGCAGTATTTT
CDR3aa: CASSPTIDTQYF
d_gene: .
abundance: .
v_gene: TRBV7-2
j_gene: TRBJ2-3

CDR3nt: TGTGCCAGCAGCTTATCCTTAACCCATTCCGAGCAGTACTTC
CDR3aa: CASSLSLTHSEQYF
d_gene: .
abundance: .
v_gene: TRBV7-2
j_gene: TRBJ2-7

CDR3nt: TGTGCCAGCAGCCCGGACAGGAGGGTGTATGGCTACACCTTC
CDR3aa: CASSPDRRVYGYTF
d_gene: TRBD1
abundance: many
v_gene: TRBV12-3/TRBV12-4
j_gene: TRBJ1-2

CDR3nt: TGCGCCAGCAGTTCTACAGGGATTACTGAAGCTTTCTTT
CDR3aa: CASSSTGITEAFF
d_gene: .
abundance: few
v_gene: TRBV5-1
j_gene: TRBJ1-1

CDR3nt: TGCAGTGCTAGGCCTCCAGCGGGCCTATACTACGAGCAGTACTTC
CDR3aa: CSARPPAGLYYEQYF
d_gene: .
abundance: few
v_gene: TRBV20-1
j_gene: TRBJ2-7

CDR3nt: TGTGCCAGCAGTCCTAGCGTCAATGAGCAGTTCTTC
CDR3aa: CASSPSVNEQFF
d_gene: .
abundance: .
v_gene: TRBV7-2
j_gene: TRBJ2-1

CDR3nt: TGTGCCAGCAGCCAATCTACAGTGAACTACGAGCAGTACTTC
CDR3aa: CASSQSTVNYEQYF
d_gene: .
abundance: few
v_gene: TRBV11-2
j_gene: TRBJ2-7

CDR3nt: TGCGCCAGCAGCCGAGACCCACCGAAAAACATTCAGTACTTC
CDR3aa: CASSRDPPKNIQYF
d_gene: .
abundance: few
v_gene: TRBV4-1
j_gene: TRBJ2-4

CDR3nt: TGCGCCAGCAGCACCCTGGACAGGGTCTACGAGCAGTACTTC
CDR3aa: CASSTLDRVYEQYF
d_gene: TRBD1
abundance: few
v_gene: TRBV5-1
j_gene: TRBJ2-7

CDR3nt: TGTGCCAGCAGCTTAGGGGGGACGCAGCAAGAGACCCAGTACTTC
CDR3aa: CASSLGGTQQETQYF
d_gene: .
abundance: .
v_gene: TRBV7-2
j_gene: TRBJ2-5

CDR3nt: TGTGCCAGCAGCTTAGCCCGGGGGGGCCGCGCAGATACGCAGTATTTT
CDR3aa: CASSLARGGRADTQYF
d_gene: TRBD2
abundance: .
v_gene: TRBV7-8
j_gene: TRBJ2-3

CDR3nt: TGCGCCAGCAGCTTGGAACCGGTGGGGACCAGTGAGCAGTTCTTC
CDR3aa: CASSLEPVGTSEQFF
d_gene: .
abundance: few
v_gene: TRBV5-1
j_gene: TRBJ2-1

CDR3nt: TGTGCCAGCGGAAAGACAGGGGGCCGTACTGAAGCTTTCTTT
CDR3aa: CASGKTGGRTEAFF
d_gene: TRBD1
abundance: .
v_gene: TRBV6-2/TRBV6-3
j_gene: TRBJ1-1

CDR3nt: TGCAGCGCTTTGATTTCGGACAACTATGGCTACACCTTC
CDR3aa: CSALISDNYGYTF
d_gene: .
abundance: .
v_gene: TRBV29-1
j_gene: TRBJ1-2

CDR3nt: TGTGCCAGCAGTTTTACCCCGGGGGGCCGTGTAGATACGCAGTATTTT
CDR3aa: CASSFTPGGRVDTQYF
d_gene: .
abundance: few
v_gene: TRBV12-3/TRBV12-4
j_gene: TRBJ2-3

CDR3nt: TGTGCCATCCGCAGGGGGCCCGACACAGATACGCAGTATTTT
CDR3aa: CAIRRGPDTDTQYF
d_gene: TRBD1
abundance: many
v_gene: TRBV10-3
j_gene: TRBJ2-3

CDR3nt: TGTGCCAGTAGTATATCGCGGGGAGGTTTGAACACTGAAGCTTTCTTT
CDR3aa: CASSISRGGLNTEAFF
d_gene: .
abundance: .
v_gene: TRBV19
j_gene: TRBJ1-1

CDR3nt: TGTGCCAGCAGTTTCCTCATTAGCGGGGTGGACGAGCAGTACTTC
CDR3aa: CASSFLISGVDEQYF
d_gene: TRBD2
abundance: few
v_gene: TRBV27
j_gene: TRBJ2-7

CDR3nt: TGTGCCAGCAGCTTGATCGACGGTACTAGCACAGATACGCAGTATTTT
CDR3aa: CASSLIDGTSTDTQYF
d_gene: .
abundance: .
v_gene: TRBV5-5
j_gene: TRBJ2-3